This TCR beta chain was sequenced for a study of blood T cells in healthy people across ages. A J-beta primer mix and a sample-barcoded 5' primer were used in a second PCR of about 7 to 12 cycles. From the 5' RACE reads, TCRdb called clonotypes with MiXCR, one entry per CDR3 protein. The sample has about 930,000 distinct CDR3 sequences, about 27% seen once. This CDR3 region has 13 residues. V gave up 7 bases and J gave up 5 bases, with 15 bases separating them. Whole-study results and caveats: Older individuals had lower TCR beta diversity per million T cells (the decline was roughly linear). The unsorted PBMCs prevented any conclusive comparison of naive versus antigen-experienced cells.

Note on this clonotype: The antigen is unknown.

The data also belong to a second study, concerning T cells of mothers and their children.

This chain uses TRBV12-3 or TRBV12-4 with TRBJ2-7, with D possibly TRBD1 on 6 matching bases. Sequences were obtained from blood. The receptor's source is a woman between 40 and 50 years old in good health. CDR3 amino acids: CASKTTGINEQYF. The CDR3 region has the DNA TGTGCCAGCAAAACTACAGGGATCAACGAGCAGTACTTC.